One and the same sample provided the 17 T cell receptor beta chains below, sequenced in a study of human T cells and chemical hapten exposure. Stated time point: patch test 1, 2 weeks after DPC sensitization. Treatment described: therapeutic diphenylcyclopropenone sensitization with weekly scalp DPC. MiXCR was run by TCRdb on the RACE reads, yielding one entry per CDR3 protein. The sample has about 100,000 distinct CDR3 sequences, 11% seen once; the top ten hold roughly 3.5%. Sequencing was performed on whole blood, taken in connection with sensitization to the hapten diphenylcyclopropenone (DPC). Receptor source: a woman aged 35 to 49 with alopecia areata. Some clones in this sample may be carry-over from other donors' samples.

The DNA for the CDR3 is TGCAGCGTAGGGGCCGGACAGGGGGCCTGGGGCTACACCTTC. Translation gives CSVGAGQGAWGYTF. This chain links TRBV29-1 with TRBJ1-2; 11 bases fit TRBD1. The V segment lost 6 bases and the J segment 8 bases; nucleotides outside the gene matches: 11. The CDR3 covers 14 residues. CDR1 SQVTM and CDR2 ANQGSEA come from the germline V gene.

At least ten counts were recorded for this clonotype. This chain uses TRBV11-2 with TRBJ2-7; a weak D match, TRBD2 (6 bases). The CDR3 has 13 residues. Germline V gene lookup returns CDR1 SGHAT and CDR2 FQNNGV. Trimming took 4 bases from V and 7 from J, leaving 14 bases between them. The CDR3 sequence is CASSSGLPREQYF. The CDR3 DNA is TGTGCCAGCAGCTCGGGACTCCCCCGGGAGCAGTACTTC.

This clonotype appeared a few times. The rearrangement links TRBV6-2 or TRBV6-3 to TRBJ1-1; maybe TRBD1 (6 bases). The V end lost 5 bases, the J end lost 11 bases, and 15 bases lay between the germline ends. Per the germline V gene, CDR1 is MNHEY and CDR2 is SVGEGT. The CDR3 is 12 residues long. The CDR3 is CASSVQDSTAFF. The CDR3 bases are TGTGCCAGCAGTGTGCAGGACAGCACGGCTTTCTTT.

This clonotype was picked up a small number of times. The chain employs TRBV6-2 or TRBV6-3 and TRBJ2-5; the D is unclear. Germline CDR1 MNHEY, CDR2 SVGEGT. V was clipped by 4 bases and J by 5 bases, with 8 bases between them. The CDR3 spans 12 residues. CDR3 coding DNA: TGTGCCAGCAGTTCCCCCCGGGAGACCCAGTACTTC. Translated, it gives CASSSPRETQYF.

The chain employs TRBV27 and TRBJ1-1, with D unresolved. Trimming shortened V by 3 bases and J by 1 base, and 6 bases separated the two germline ends. The germline CDR1 and CDR2 sequences are MNHEY and SMNVEV (reference sequence). This CDR3 region has 13 residues. CDR3 residues: CASSFRENTEAFF. The CDR3 coding sequence is TGTGCCAGCAGTTTTAGGGAGAACACTGAAGCTTTCTTT.

This clonotype was detected a few times. This chain joins TRBV12-3 or TRBV12-4 and TRBJ1-4; perhaps TRBD1 as D (5 bases). CDR3 size: 13 residues. Trimming stripped 5 bases from V and 7 bases from J, with 11 bases between. The CDR3 nucleotides read TGTGCCAGCAGTCCCCGGGACGGTGAAAAACTGTTTTTT. The encoded protein is CASSPRDGEKLFF.

This clonotype showed up many times. The chain has TRBV6-5 and TRBJ1-1; 7 bases fit TRBD1. This CDR3 contains 14 residues. J was trimmed by 2 bases and V by 6 bases; bases with no gene match: 6. Germline V lookup: CDR1 MNHEY, CDR2 SVGAGI. The CDR3 sequence is CASRGDRANTEAFF. The CDR3 DNA reads TGTGCCAGCAGAGGCGACAGGGCAAACACTGAAGCTTTCTTT.

This clonotype was counted ten times or more. J is TRBJ2-3 and V is TRBV7-2, with 12 positions matching TRBD2. The CDR3 is made up of 17 amino acids. The junction had 9 bases not matched to a gene; V was cut back by 2 bases and J by 6 bases. CDR1 and CDR2 (germline): SGHTA, FQGNSA. This CDR3 is CASSLRLAGVFADTQYF. The CDR3 DNA reads TGTGCCAGCAGCTTAAGACTAGCGGGAGTTTTTGCGGATACGCAGTATTTT.

This clonotype was seen repeatedly, ten times or more. The CDR3 loop reads CASSPRGGNYGYTF. DNA for the CDR3: TGCGCCAGCAGCCCCAGAGGAGGGAACTATGGCTACACCTTC. This sequence joins TRBV5-1 and TRBJ1-2; D unclear. Germline assignment: CDR1 SGHRS and CDR2 YFSETQ. With 4 bases removed from V and 2 bases from J, the gap between germline ends came to 12 bases. The CDR3 covers 14 residues.

The gene calls are TRBV20-1 and TRBJ1-2; possible D gene TRBD1, 6 bases. CDR1 DFQATT and CDR2 SNEGSKA come from the germline V gene (reference sequence). The germline V and J ends were trimmed by 6 bases and 6 bases, with 17 bases remaining between them. The CDR3 sequence is 13 residues long. The CDR3, as DNA: TGCAGTGCAGCATTAGCAGGGGTTCATGGCTACACCTTC. Encoded protein: CSAALAGVHGYTF.

This clonotype occurred a few times. The chain has TRBV27 and TRBJ2-7; D perhaps matches TRBD1 (6 bases). The CDR3 consists of 14 residues. Germline V gene data show CDR1 as MNHEY and CDR2 as SMNVEV (reference sequence). V gave up 5 bases and J gave up 2 bases, with 13 bases separating them. The DNA for the CDR3 is TGTGCCAGCAGTCACCGGGACACCCCCTACGAGCAGTACTTC. It translates to CASSHRDTPYEQYF.

This chain uses TRBV28 with TRBJ1-5; D remains unclear. V shed 5 bases and J shed 0 bases, with 11 bases lying between them. The CDR3 runs 15 residues. Germline CDR1 reads MDHEN; CDR2 reads SYDVKM. Here the CDR3 reads CASSLGPHSNQPQHF. The CDR3 bases are TGTGCCAGCAGTCTCGGACCTCATAGCAATCAGCCCCAGCATTTT.

The V call is TRBV19, the J call TRBJ2-2; D ambiguous. The CDR3 sequence is 15 residues long. Trimming stripped 3 bases from V and 0 bases from J, with 8 bases between. The V gene's germline CDR1 is LNHDA and CDR2 SQIVND (reference sequence). The CDR3 nucleotides are TGTGCCAGTAGTATGTTCGGGCCGAACACCGGGGAGCTGTTTTTT. Amino acids: CASSMFGPNTGELFF.

In this sample, this clonotype turned up a few times. The rearrangement uses TRBV9 and TRBJ1-4; D remains ambiguous. The CDR3 has 17 amino acids. CDR1 SGDLS and CDR2 YYNGEE come from the germline V gene. The V gene lost 0 bases and the J gene lost 4 bases, with 16 bases spanning the gap. The CDR3 sequence is CASSVEPGGRINEKLFF. CDR3 nucleotide sequence: TGTGCCAGCAGCGTAGAGCCCGGTGGGCGGATTAATGAAAAACTGTTTTTT. Combining the CDR3 with reference TRBV9 and TRBJ1-4 gives the whole variable domain DSGVTQTPKHLITATGQRVTLRCSPRSGDLSVYWYQQSLDQGLQFLIQYYNGEERAKGNILERFSAQQFPDLHSELNLSSLELGDSALYFCASSVEPGGRINEKLFFGSGTQLSVL.

This chain uses TRBV4-2 with TRBJ1-6; TRBD1 agrees at 8 bases. V was pared by 1 base and J by 18 bases, with 11 bases of the junction left unmatched. This CDR3 contains 14 residues. Germline V CDR1 and CDR2: LGHNA, YNFKEQ. Here the CDR3 reads CASSQGQGRFRSHF. CDR3 nucleotide sequence: TGTGCCAGCAGCCAAGGACAGGGGCGATTCAGGAGCCACTTT.

In this sample, this clonotype turned up many times. The chain is built from TRBV3-1 and TRBJ1-2; D is possibly TRBD1 (5 bases). Trimming pared 1 base from V and 4 bases from J, leaving 13 bases between. The CDR3 loop spans 15 amino acids. The germline V gene has CDR1 LGHDT and CDR2 YNNKEL (reference sequence). Here the CDR3 reads CASSQVEGLGYGYTF. Written as DNA, the CDR3 is TGTGCCAGCAGCCAAGTTGAGGGGCTTGGCTATGGCTACACCTTC.

The CDR3 protein is CASSFAVRFIGAGANVLTF. The CDR3 coding sequence is TGTGCCAGCAGCTTCGCCGTTCGCTTTATAGGGGCTGGGGCCAACGTCCTGACTTTC. This chain uses TRBV5-6 with TRBJ2-6; the D gene is possibly TRBD1 (5 bases). V was cut by 2 bases and J by 2 bases, with 20 bases left in between. This CDR3 comprises 19 residues. Germline V lookup: CDR1 SGHDT, CDR2 YYEEEE.